Following are 23 T cell receptor beta chains from one sample sequenced in a study of OX40 agonist ivuxolimab in advanced cancers. Here immunoSEQ multiplex PCR was the method, and the copy in TCRdb shows in-frame clones only, minus some. The table has about 82,000 clones, 92% seen once; the top ten hold about 8.6%. The specimen was CD4+ or CD8+ T cells sorted from blood, collected in a trial of the OX40 agonist ivuxolimab. The receptors come from an adult with an advanced solid tumor such as melanoma, head and neck, liver or kidney cancer.

The genes are TRBV10-3 and TRBJ2-7; D is perhaps TRBD1 or TRBD2 (6 bases each). CDR1 ENHRY and CDR2 SYGVKD come from the germline V gene. V was shortened by 2 bases and J by 2 bases, with 16 bases between the two germline ends. The CDR3 is made up of 16 amino acids. The CDR3 spells CAISEIRGDITYEQYF. The DNA of the CDR3 is TGTGCCATCAGTGAGATAAGGGGGGACATAACCTACGAGCAGTACTTC.

This chain joins TRBV6-6 and TRBJ1-5, with a possible D match to TRBD1 (5 bases). V lost 0 bases and J lost 3, with 12 bases in between. Looked up from germline, CDR1 is MNHNY and CDR2 is SVGAGI (reference sequence). This CDR3 region has 16 residues. CDR3 sequence (DNA): TGTGCCAGCAGTTACTCCCCTGGACACCTCAATCAGCCCCAGCATTTT. Protein product: CASSYSPGHLNQPQHF.

The rearrangement links TRBV11-2 to TRBJ2-3; 8 bases are shared with TRBD2. CDR1 is SGHAT, CDR2 FQNNGV, per germline. Trimming at V came to 5 bases and at J to 5 bases, leaving 6 bases not matched to a gene. The CDR3 is 14 residues long. DNA of the CDR3: TGTGCCAGCAGCCGGGGACTAGGGGGAGATACGCAGTATTTT. This gives the protein CASSRGLGGDTQYF.

The V call is TRBV9, the J call TRBJ2-5, with a weak D call TRBD1 (5 bases). The CDR3 loop spans 12 amino acids. Germline V gene sequence: CDR1 SGDLS, CDR2 YYNGEE. Trimming removed 5 bases from V and 4 bases from J, with 9 bases in between. CDR3 nucleotide sequence: TGTGCCAGCAGGGGGCAAGGAGAGACCCAGTACTTC. This encodes CASRGQGETQYF.

V is TRBV11-2 and J is TRBJ2-3, with a tentative D call TRBD2 (5 bases). The germline V gene has CDR1 SGHAT and CDR2 FQNNGV. The CDR3 loop spans 15 amino acids. V was cut by 1 base and J by 1 base, with 9 bases left in between. In DNA form, the CDR3 reads TGTGCCAGCAGCTTAGTTGTTAGCGGCACAGATACGCAGTATTTT. Its protein product is CASSLVVSGTDTQYF.

The genes are TRBV4-2 and TRBJ1-1, with 8 bases matching TRBD1. The length of the CDR3 is 15 residues. Germline-derived CDR1 and CDR2 are LGHNA and YNFKEQ. Trimming removed 1 base from V and 6 bases from J; junction bases left unmatched: 7. CDR3 coding DNA: TGTGCCAGCAGCCAAGGCTTGGACAGGGCCCCTGAAGCTTTCTTT. Translation: CASSQGLDRAPEAFF.

This clone was observed once. The V gene is TRBV11-2, the J gene TRBJ2-2; TRBD1 is a possible D gene (5 bases). This CDR3 has 15 amino acids. Trimming pared 1 base from V and 1 base from J, leaving 7 bases between. Germline loops: CDR1 SGHAT, CDR2 FQNNGV. Here the CDR3 reads CASSLATVNTGELFF. The DNA of the CDR3 is TGTGCCAGCAGCTTAGCGACAGTGAACACCGGGGAGCTGTTTTTT.

The CDR3 DNA is TGTGCCAGCAGTTACGTCAGGGAAGGGGAAAAACTGTTTTTT. This translates into CASSYVREGEKLFF. The V call is TRBV6-6, the J call TRBJ1-4, with a possible D match to TRBD1 (5 bases). Germline loops: CDR1 MNHNY, CDR2 SVGAGI (reference sequence). CDR3 size: 14 residues. Trimming removed 2 bases at V and 8 bases at J, with 12 bases between.

This sequence joins TRBV5-6 and TRBJ1-1; D perhaps matches TRBD1 (5 bases). V lost 4 bases and J 3 bases, leaving 16 bases between the germline ends. This CDR3 region has 15 residues. Germline V gene data show CDR1 as SGHDT and CDR2 as YYEEEE. The CDR3 nucleotides read TGTGCCAGCAGCCCTTTACAGGCCGACTACACTGAAGCTTTCTTT. This sequence encodes CASSPLQADYTEAFF.

The chain carries TRBV11-3 and TRBJ2-5; 7 bases line up with TRBD1. The DNA end is a closer match to TRBJ2-7, so the J assignment may be wrong. The V gene's germline CDR1 is SGHNT and CDR2 YENEEA. The CDR3 loop spans 16 amino acids. This CDR3 is CASSLARTGNSYEQYF. The CDR3 nucleotides are TGTGCCAGCAGCTTAGCCCGGACAGGAAACTCCTACGAGCAGTACTTC.

The chain employs TRBV5-1 and TRBJ1-4; 7 bases map to TRBD1. This CDR3 region has 14 residues. After removal of 0 bases from V and 6 bases from J, the junction contained 2 bases not matched to a gene. Germline V CDR1 and CDR2: SGHRS, YFSETQ. CDR3 sequence reads: CASSLGGGYEKLFF. CDR3 in DNA: TGCGCCAGCAGCTTGGGAGGGGGCTATGAAAAACTGTTTTTT.

The chain joins TRBV6-4 to TRBJ2-3; 16 bases align to TRBD2. This CDR3 is 15 amino acids long. Germline loops: CDR1 MRHNA, CDR2 SNTAGT. V trimming: 8 bases; J trimming: 2 bases; junction bases outside the gene matches: 1. This chain's CDR3 is CASGTSGGATDTQYF. As DNA, the CDR3 is TGTGCCAGCGGGACTAGCGGGGGGGCCACAGATACGCAGTATTTT.

This chain connects TRBV7-8 to TRBJ2-5, with 9 bases fitting TRBD1. CDR1 is SGHVS, CDR2 FQNEAQ, per germline. This CDR3 contains 16 residues. The V segment lost 5 bases and the J segment 0 bases; nucleotides outside the gene matches: 7. DNA for the CDR3: TGTGCCAGCAGCCCTCCTTGGACAGGGGACCAAGAGACCCAGTACTTC. This codes for CASSPPWTGDQETQYF.

The chain carries TRBV7-8 and TRBJ2-5; the D is unclear. The germline V gene encodes CDR1 SGHVS and CDR2 FQNEAQ. The CDR3 is 15 amino acids. V was shortened by 1 base and J by 2 bases, with 11 bases between the two germline ends. CDR3 DNA sequence: TGTGCCAGCAGCTTAGTGACGATACTACAAGAGACCCAGTACTTC. This codes for CASSLVTILQETQYF.

The gene calls are TRBV13 and TRBJ2-5; tentatively, D is TRBD2 (5 bases). CDR3 size: 13 residues. V lost 5 bases to trimming and J lost 11 bases, with 18 bases between them. Germline lookup yields CDR1 PRHDT and CDR2 FYEKMQ (reference sequence). CDR3 sequence reads: CASSPPPLGEQYF. CDR3 DNA: TGTGCCAGCAGCCCACCTCCCCTCGGGGAGCAGTACTTC.

The chain recombines TRBV29-1 with TRBJ1-2; TRBD1 aligns across 7 bases. CDR3 length: 14 residues. Germline loops: CDR1 SQVTM, CDR2 ANQGSEA. V shed 4 bases, J shed 3 bases, and the junction held 8 bases outside the gene matches. CDR3 bases: TGCAGCGTTGGAGGTGACAGGGTAGACTATGGCTACACCTTC. Translating gives CSVGGDRVDYGYTF.

V gene TRBV7-7 combines with J gene TRBJ2-7; the match to TRBD2 covers 9 bases. Germline CDR1 and CDR2: SSHAT and FNYEAQ (reference sequence). CDR3 length: 13 residues. V gave up 4 bases and J gave up 4 bases; unmatched junction bases: 2. CDR3 sequence reads: CASSSGLAYEQYF. The CDR3 DNA is TGTGCCAGCAGCTCGGGACTAGCTTACGAGCAGTACTTC.

V and J are TRBV7-2 and TRBJ2-5, with 12 bases that match TRBD2. CDR3 length equals 15 residues. Germline values: CDR1 SGHTA, CDR2 FQGNSA. The trim removed 3 bases at V and 5 bases at J, leaving 4 bases unmatched. Written as DNA, the CDR3 is TGTGCCAGCAGCTTCTGGACTAGCGGGGAGGAGACCCAGTACTTC. It yields the protein CASSFWTSGEETQYF.

This clone appeared a single time. The chain combines TRBV4-3 with TRBJ2-7, with D hard to call. The germline V gene encodes CDR1 LGHNA and CDR2 YSLEER. The CDR3 has 13 residues. Trimming left V 1 base short and J 4 bases short, with 8 bases between. The CDR3 loop is CASSQVVGYEQYF. The CDR3 DNA sequence: TGCGCCAGCAGCCAAGTAGTGGGATACGAGCAGTACTTC.

J is TRBJ1-6 and V is TRBV19, with D perhaps matching TRBD1 (5 bases). The germline V gene encodes CDR1 LNHDA and CDR2 SQIVND (reference sequence). The ends were cut back, 11 bases at V and 3 bases at J, with 17 bases in the middle. The CDR3 consists of 15 residues. The CDR3 DNA is TGTGCCCCAGCTCCCGGGGCCGGCTATAATTCACCCCTCCACTTT. It encodes CAPAPGAGYNSPLHF.

The CDR3 reads CASSTGTNYGYTF. For the CDR3, the DNA is TGTGCCAGCAGTACCGGGACAAACTATGGCTACACCTTC. V and J are TRBV6-6 and TRBJ1-2; TRBD1 is a possible D gene (6 bases). V gave up 5 bases and J gave up 2 bases, with 9 bases separating them. Germline V gene sequence: CDR1 MNHNY, CDR2 SVGAGI (reference sequence). The CDR3 covers 13 residues.

The J gene is TRBJ2-7, the V gene TRBV7-8; TRBD2 aligns across 8 bases. CDR3 length equals 16 residues. CDR1 is SGHVS and CDR2 is FQNEAQ in the germline V gene. V gave up 2 bases and J gave up 5 bases; unmatched junction bases: 11. In DNA, the CDR3 is TGTGCCAGCAGCTTACGGACTAGCAGGAAAGAGAACGAGCAGTACTTC. This translates into CASSLRTSRKENEQYF.

The gene calls are TRBV5-5 and TRBJ1-6; the D is unclear. Trimming took 1 base from V and 4 from J, leaving 9 bases between them. This CDR3 is 15 amino acids long. CDR1 and CDR2 (germline): SGHKS, YYEKEE (reference sequence). The CDR3 loop reads CASSLSQSYNSPLHF. CDR3 nucleotides: TGTGCCAGCAGCTTGAGCCAGAGTTATAATTCACCCCTCCACTTT.